A selection of T cell receptor beta chains follows, all from one sample in a study of T-cell memory formation after mild COVID-19. TCRdb itself ran the 5' RACE reads through MiXCR, one entry per CDR3 protein. The sample comprises approximately 210,000 distinct CDR3 sequences, under 30% of which are singletons, and roughly 10% rests with the top ten. Sample: PBMCs or a T cell subset sorted from them (not recorded which). These receptors were taken from an adult woman who had mild COVID-19 (a few samples of this study predate the infection). Cell type and time point are not known. Each CDR3 is given with its conserved first and last residue. A D gene is named only where the DNA matches it firmly. Expanded clones are given a class, and other clones once, few, many or no size at all.

size	V	J	D	CDR3	DNA
.	TRBV29-1	TRBJ2-3	.	CTAHRAEDTQYF	TGCACGGCGCACCGGGCGGAAGATACGCAGTATTTT
.	TRBV29-1	TRBJ1-1	TRBD1	CSAGTGNTEAFF	TGCAGCGCCGGGACAGGGAACACTGAAGCTTTCTTT
.	TRBV7-2	TRBJ2-2	TRBD1	CASSSKDRVAGELFF	TGTGCCAGCAGCTCGAAGGACAGGGTCGCCGGGGAGCTGTTTTTT
.	TRBV4-1	TRBJ1-1	.	CATQPTSGGEAFF	TGCGCCACCCAGCCAACATCCGGGGGTGAAGCTTTCTTT
.	TRBV4-1	TRBJ2-6	TRBD1	CASSRQGASLTGANVLTF	TGCGCCAGCAGCCGACAGGGGGCGAGTTTAACTGGGGCCAACGTCCTGACTTTC
.	TRBV6-6	TRBJ1-1	.	CASSYRRDTEAFF	TGTGCCAGCAGTTACCGCAGGGACACTGAAGCTTTCTTT
.	TRBV6-4	TRBJ2-3	.	CASSDSNSGGPDTQYF	TGTGCCAGCAGTGACTCGAATTCCGGGGGGCCCGATACGCAGTATTTT
few	TRBV19	TRBJ1-1	TRBD1	CASSSGTGGGEAFF	TGTGCCAGTAGTTCCGGGACAGGGGGCGGTGAAGCTTTCTTT
.	TRBV11-3	TRBJ2-5	TRBD2	CASSSDGGLAGDWGETQYF	TGTGCCAGCAGCTCCGACGGGGGACTAGCGGGAGACTGGGGAGAGACCCAGTACTTC
.	TRBV6-5	TRBJ2-5	.	CASSYSNIGRQETQYF	TGTGCCAGCAGTTACTCGAATATTGGCAGGCAAGAGACCCAGTACTTC